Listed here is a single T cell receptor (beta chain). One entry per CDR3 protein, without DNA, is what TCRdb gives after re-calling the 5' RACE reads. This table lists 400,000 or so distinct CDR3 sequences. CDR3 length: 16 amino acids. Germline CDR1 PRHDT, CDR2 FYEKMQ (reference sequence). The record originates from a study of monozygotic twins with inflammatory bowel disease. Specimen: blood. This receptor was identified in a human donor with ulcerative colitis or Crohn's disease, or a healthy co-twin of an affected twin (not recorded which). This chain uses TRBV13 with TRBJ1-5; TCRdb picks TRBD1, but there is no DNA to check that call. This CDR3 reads CASSLGGGPLNQPQHF.